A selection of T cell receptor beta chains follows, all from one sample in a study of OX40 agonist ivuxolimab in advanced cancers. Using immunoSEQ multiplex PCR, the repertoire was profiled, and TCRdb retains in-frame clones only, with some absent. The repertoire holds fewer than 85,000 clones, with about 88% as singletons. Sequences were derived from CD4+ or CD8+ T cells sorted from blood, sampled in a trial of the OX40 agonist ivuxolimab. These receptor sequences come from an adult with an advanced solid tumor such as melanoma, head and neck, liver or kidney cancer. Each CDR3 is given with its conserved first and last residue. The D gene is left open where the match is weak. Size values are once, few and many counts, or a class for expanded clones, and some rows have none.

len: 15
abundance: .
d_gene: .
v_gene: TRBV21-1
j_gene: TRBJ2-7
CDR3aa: CASSKAGRSTDEQYF
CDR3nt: TGTGCCAGCAGCAAAGCGGGACGGTCTACCGACGAGCAGTACTTC

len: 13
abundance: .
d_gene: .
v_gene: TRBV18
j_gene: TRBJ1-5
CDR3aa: CASSPTGNQPQHF
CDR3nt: TGTGCCAGCTCGCCTACGGGTAATCAGCCCCAGCATTTT

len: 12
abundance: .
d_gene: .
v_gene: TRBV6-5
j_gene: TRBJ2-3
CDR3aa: CASRATSDTQYF
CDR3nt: TGTGCCAGCAGGGCTACGTCAGATACGCAGTATTTT

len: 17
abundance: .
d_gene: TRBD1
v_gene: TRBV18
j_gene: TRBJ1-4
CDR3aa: CASSPRQGFATNEKLFF
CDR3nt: TGTGCCAGCTCACCACGACAGGGGTTTGCAACTAATGAAAAACTGTTTTTT

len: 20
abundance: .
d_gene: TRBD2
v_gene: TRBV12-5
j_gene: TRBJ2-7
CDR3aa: CASGLVLSRLAGGKSYEQYF
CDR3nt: TGTGCTAGTGGTTTGGTACTGAGTAGGCTAGCGGGAGGAAAATCCTACGAGCAGTACTTC

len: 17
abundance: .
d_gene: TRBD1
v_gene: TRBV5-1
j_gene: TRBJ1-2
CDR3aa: CASSRDRAWGALYGYTF
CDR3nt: TGCGCCAGCAGCAGAGACAGGGCTTGGGGGGCCCTATATGGCTACACCTTC

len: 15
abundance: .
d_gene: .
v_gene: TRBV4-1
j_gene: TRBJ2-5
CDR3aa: CASSHMGGAQETQYF
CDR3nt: TGCGCCAGCAGCCATATGGGGGGCGCCCAAGAGACCCAGTACTTC

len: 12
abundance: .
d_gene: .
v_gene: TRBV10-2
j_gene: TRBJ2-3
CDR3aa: CASSEIADTQYF
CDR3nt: TGCGCCAGCAGTGAGATTGCAGATACGCAGTATTTT

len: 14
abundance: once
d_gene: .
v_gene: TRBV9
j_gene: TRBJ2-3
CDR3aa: CASSTTPSTDTQYF
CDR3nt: TGTGCCAGCAGCACAACTCCTAGCACAGATACGCAGTATTTT

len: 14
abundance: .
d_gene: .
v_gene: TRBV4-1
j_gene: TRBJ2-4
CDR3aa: CASSQEGAENIQYF
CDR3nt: TGCGCCAGCAGCCAGGAGGGGGCGGAAAACATTCAGTACTTC

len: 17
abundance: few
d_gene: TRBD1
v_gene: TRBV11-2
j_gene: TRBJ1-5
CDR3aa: CASSWGTGARSNQPQHF
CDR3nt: TGTGCCAGCAGCTGGGGGACAGGGGCGAGGAGCAATCAGCCCCAGCATTTT

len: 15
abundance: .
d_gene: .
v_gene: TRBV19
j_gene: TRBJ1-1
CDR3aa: CASSITGFRNTEAFF
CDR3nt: TGTGCCAGTAGTATAACAGGGTTCAGGAATACTGAAGCTTTCTTT

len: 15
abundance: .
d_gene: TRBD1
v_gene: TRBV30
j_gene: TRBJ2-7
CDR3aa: CAWSALGQGSYEQYF
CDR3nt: TGTGCCTGGAGTGCGCTAGGACAGGGGTCCTACGAGCAGTACTTC

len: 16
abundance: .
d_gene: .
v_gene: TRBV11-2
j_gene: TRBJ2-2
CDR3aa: CASSPPGRANTGELFF
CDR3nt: TGTGCCAGCAGCCCGCCGGGACGCGCGAACACCGGGGAGCTGTTTTTT

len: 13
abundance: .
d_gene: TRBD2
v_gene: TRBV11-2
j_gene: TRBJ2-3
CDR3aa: CASSLDQSGIGYF
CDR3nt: TGTGCCAGCAGCTTAGATCAAAGCGGGATAGGGTATTTT

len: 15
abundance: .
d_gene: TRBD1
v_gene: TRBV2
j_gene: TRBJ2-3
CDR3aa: CASIRGQPGTDTQYF
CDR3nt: TGTGCCAGCATTCGGGGACAGCCAGGCACAGATACGCAGTATTTT

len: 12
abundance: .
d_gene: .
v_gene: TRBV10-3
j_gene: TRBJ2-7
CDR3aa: CATWDSFSEQYF
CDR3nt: TGTGCCACCTGGGACTCCTTCAGCGAGCAGTACTTC

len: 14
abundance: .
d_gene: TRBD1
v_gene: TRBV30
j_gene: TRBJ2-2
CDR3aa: CAWTPGQPTGELFF
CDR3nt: TGTGCCTGGACTCCGGGACAGCCAACCGGGGAGCTGTTTTTT

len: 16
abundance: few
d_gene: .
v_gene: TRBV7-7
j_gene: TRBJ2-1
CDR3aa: CASSLDRASSYNEQFF
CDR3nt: TGTGCCAGCAGCTTAGACAGGGCGAGCTCCTACAATGAGCAGTTCTTC

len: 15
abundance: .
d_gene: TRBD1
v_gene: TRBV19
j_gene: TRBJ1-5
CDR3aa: CASSIDRESNQPQHF
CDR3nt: TGTGCCAGTAGTATCGACAGGGAGAGCAATCAGCCCCAGCATTTT

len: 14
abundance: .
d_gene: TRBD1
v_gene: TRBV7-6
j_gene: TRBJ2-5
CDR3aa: CASSNQGVQETQYF
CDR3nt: TGTGCCAGCAGTAACCAGGGGGTCCAAGAGACCCAGTACTTC

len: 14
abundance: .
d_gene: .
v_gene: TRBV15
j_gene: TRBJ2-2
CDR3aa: CATSTPYGPGELFF
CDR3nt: TGTGCCACCAGCACCCCCTACGGACCCGGGGAGCTGTTTTTT

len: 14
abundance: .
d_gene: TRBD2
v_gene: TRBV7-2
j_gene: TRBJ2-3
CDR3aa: CASRPSGGTDTQYF
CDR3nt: TGTGCCAGCAGACCTAGCGGGGGCACAGATACGCAGTATTTT

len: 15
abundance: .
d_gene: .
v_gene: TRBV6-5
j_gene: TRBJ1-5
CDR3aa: CASRGTLASNQPQHF
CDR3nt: TGTGCCAGCAGAGGGACTTTAGCTAGCAATCAGCCCCAGCATTTT

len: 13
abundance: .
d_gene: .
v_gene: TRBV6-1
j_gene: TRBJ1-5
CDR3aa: CASSEHRNQPQHF
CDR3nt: TGTGCCAGCAGTGAACACCGCAATCAGCCCCAGCATTTT

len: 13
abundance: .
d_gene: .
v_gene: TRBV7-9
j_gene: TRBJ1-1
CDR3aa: CASSPSTANEAFF
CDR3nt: TGTGCCAGCAGCCCATCCACTGCTAACGAAGCTTTCTTT

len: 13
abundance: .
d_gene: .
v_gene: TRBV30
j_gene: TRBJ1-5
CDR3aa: CAWSVTGRQPQHF
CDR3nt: TGTGCCTGGAGTGTTACAGGGCGTCAGCCCCAGCATTTT

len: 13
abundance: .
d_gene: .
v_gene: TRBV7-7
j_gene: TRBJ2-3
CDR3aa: CASSLSPPDTQYF
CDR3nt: TGTGCCAGCAGCTTAAGCCCCCCAGATACGCAGTATTTT

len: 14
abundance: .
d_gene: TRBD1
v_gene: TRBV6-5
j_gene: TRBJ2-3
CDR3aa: CASRAGGLGDTQYF
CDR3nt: TGTGCCAGCAGGGCAGGGGGTCTGGGAGATACGCAGTATTTT

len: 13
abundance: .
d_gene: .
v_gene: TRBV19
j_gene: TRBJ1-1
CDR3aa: CASSIDRGPEAFF
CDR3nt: TGTGCCAGTAGTATAGACAGGGGCCCCGAAGCTTTCTTT

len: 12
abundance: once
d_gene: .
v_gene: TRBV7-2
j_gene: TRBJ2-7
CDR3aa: CASSLSRHEQYF
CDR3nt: TGTGCCAGCAGCTTATCAAGACACGAGCAGTACTTC

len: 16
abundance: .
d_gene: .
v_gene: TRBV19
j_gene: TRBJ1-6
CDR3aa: CASSMNSDSYNSPLHF
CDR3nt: TGTGCCAGTAGTATGAACTCCGACAGCTATAATTCACCCCTCCACTTT

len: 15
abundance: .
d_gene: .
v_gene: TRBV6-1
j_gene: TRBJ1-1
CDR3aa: CASSDGLSSNTEAFF
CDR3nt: TGTGCCAGCAGCGATGGGTTGTCTTCGAACACTGAAGCTTTCTTT

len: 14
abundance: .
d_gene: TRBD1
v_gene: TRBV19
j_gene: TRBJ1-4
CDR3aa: CASSPDRGLEKLFF
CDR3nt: TGTGCCAGTTCCCCGGACAGGGGTCTTGAAAAACTGTTTTTT

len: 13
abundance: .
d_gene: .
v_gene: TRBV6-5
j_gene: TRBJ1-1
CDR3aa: CASRTVVGTEAFF
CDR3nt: TGTGCCAGCAGGACGGTGGTCGGCACTGAAGCTTTCTTT

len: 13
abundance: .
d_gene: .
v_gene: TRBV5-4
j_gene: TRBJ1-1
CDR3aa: CASSLWGLTEAFF
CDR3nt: TGTGCCAGCAGCTTGTGGGGGCTCACTGAAGCTTTCTTT

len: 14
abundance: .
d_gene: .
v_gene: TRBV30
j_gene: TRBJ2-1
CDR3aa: CAWGGPSSYNEQFF
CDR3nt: TGTGCCTGGGGGGGCCCGAGCTCCTACAATGAGCAGTTCTTC

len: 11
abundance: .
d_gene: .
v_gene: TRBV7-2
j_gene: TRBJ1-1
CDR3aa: CASSLGGDAFF
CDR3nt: TGTGCCAGCAGCTTAGGCGGGGATGCTTTCTTT

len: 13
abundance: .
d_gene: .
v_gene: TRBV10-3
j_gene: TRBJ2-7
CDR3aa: CATAVSTPGEQYF
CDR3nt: TGTGCCACCGCCGTGTCTACCCCGGGGGAGCAGTACTTC

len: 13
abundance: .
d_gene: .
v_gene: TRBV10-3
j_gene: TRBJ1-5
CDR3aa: CAIRGYSNQPQHF
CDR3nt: TGTGCCATCAGGGGGTATAGCAATCAGCCCCAGCATTTT

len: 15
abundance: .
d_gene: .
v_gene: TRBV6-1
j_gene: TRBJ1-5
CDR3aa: CASSAQTGGNQPQHF
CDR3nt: TGTGCCAGCAGTGCCCAGACAGGAGGCAATCAGCCCCAGCATTTT

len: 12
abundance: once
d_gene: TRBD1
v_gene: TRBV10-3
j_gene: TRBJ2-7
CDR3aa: CAIRGQGWEQYF
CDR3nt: TGTGCCATCAGAGGACAGGGATGGGAGCAGTACTTC

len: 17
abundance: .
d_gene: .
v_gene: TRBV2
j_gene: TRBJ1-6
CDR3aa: CASSERGGSRINSPLHF
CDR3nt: TGTGCCAGCAGTGAAAGGGGTGGCAGTAGAATTAATTCACCCCTCCACTTT

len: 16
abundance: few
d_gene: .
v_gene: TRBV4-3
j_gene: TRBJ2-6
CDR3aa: CASSPGFGTGANVLTF
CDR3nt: TGCGCCAGCAGCCCGGGGTTCGGCACTGGGGCCAACGTCCTGACTTTC

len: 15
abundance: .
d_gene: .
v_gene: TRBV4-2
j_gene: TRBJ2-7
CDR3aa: CASSQGNSVSYEQYF
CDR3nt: TGTGCCAGCAGCCAAGGAAATTCTGTATCCTACGAGCAGTACTTC